These T cell receptor beta chains were read from a single sample in a study of early T cells in non-severe SARS-CoV-2 infection. TCRdb processed the 5' RACE reads anew with MiXCR; each CDR3 protein has one entry. Of 35,000 to 40,000 distinct CDR3 sequences in the sample, 5% to 6% are singletons; the top ten hold about 8%. The sequencing sample was made of whole blood. These receptors were taken from an adult who was a healthcare worker with PCR-confirmed SARS-CoV-2 infection or an uninfected control (not recorded which). The CDR3 runs from the conserved cysteine through the conserved F or W. The D gene is left open where the match is weak. Not all rows give a size; the values are once, few, many and, for expanded clones, a class.

abundance | j_gene | d_gene | v_gene | CDR3aa | CDR3nt
many | TRBJ2-2 | . | TRBV29-1 | CSAAGPLANTGELFF | TGCAGCGCTGCTGGCCCACTAGCCAACACCGGGGAGCTGTTTTTT
many | TRBJ2-3 | TRBD2 | TRBV20-1 | CSAMRAGTSDTQYF | TGCAGTGCTATGAGAGCGGGAACGTCAGATACGCAGTATTTT
many | TRBJ2-1 | . | TRBV27 | CASSPGLDNEQFF | TGTGCCAGCAGTCCCGGACTCGACAATGAGCAGTTCTTC
. | TRBJ2-5 | . | TRBV4-1 | CASSQDHREGETQYF | TGCGCCAGCAGCCAAGACCACAGGGAGGGAGAGACCCAGTACTTC
many | TRBJ2-5 | . | TRBV6-5 | CASRLLGGVGETQYF | TGTGCCAGCAGACTCTTGGGGGGAGTAGGGGAGACCCAGTACTTC
many | TRBJ1-1 | . | TRBV10-3 | CAISEPGTMNTEAFF | TGTGCCATCAGTGAGCCAGGGACAATGAACACTGAAGCTTTCTTT
few | TRBJ2-6 | . | TRBV3-1 | CASSQDPPSGANVLTF | TGTGCCAGCAGCCAAGATCCCCCATCTGGGGCCAACGTCCTGACTTTC
many | TRBJ2-1 | TRBD2 | TRBV11-2 | CASSSSGYPNEQFF | TGTGCCAGCAGCTCTAGCGGGTACCCCAATGAGCAGTTCTTC
many | TRBJ2-1 | . | TRBV4-3 | CASSQKVVGPTTNEQFF | TGCGCCAGCAGCCAAAAGGTGGTGGGGCCGACTACAAATGAGCAGTTCTTC
many | TRBJ2-6 | . | TRBV6-1 | CASSEAMVESNVLTF | TGTGCCAGCAGTGAAGCGATGGTAGAGTCCAACGTCCTGACTTTC
. | TRBJ2-5 | . | TRBV20-1 | CSASWDMLRETQYF | TGCAGTGCTAGCTGGGACATGCTCAGGGAGACCCAGTACTTC
many | TRBJ1-2 | . | TRBV20-1 | CSAGKIYGYTF | TGCAGTGCAGGGAAGATCTATGGCTACACCTTC
few | TRBJ2-5 | TRBD1 | TRBV7-8 | CASSFGTGDEETQYF | TGTGCCAGCAGCTTCGGGACAGGGGACGAAGAGACCCAGTACTTC
many | TRBJ2-3 | . | TRBV20-1 | CSASGGSDTQYF | TGCAGTGCTAGCGGGGGATCAGATACGCAGTATTTT
many | TRBJ2-2 | . | TRBV29-1 | CSVETGQRTGELFF | TGCAGCGTTGAAACTGGACAGCGGACCGGGGAGCTGTTTTTT
many | TRBJ2-5 | . | TRBV4-1 | CASRPGQGVKETQYF | TGCGCCAGTAGACCGGGACAAGGGGTAAAAGAGACCCAGTACTTC
. | TRBJ2-5 | TRBD2 | TRBV7-2 | CASSLQRGPQETQYF | TGTGCCAGCAGCTTACAGCGGGGGCCCCAAGAGACCCAGTACTTC
. | TRBJ2-4 | . | TRBV6-1 | CASSEGLGNIQYF | TGTGCCAGCAGTGAAGGACTCGGAAACATTCAGTACTTC
few | TRBJ2-4 | . | TRBV2 | CASSESIVSAKNIQYF | TGTGCCAGCAGTGAATCCATCGTCAGTGCGAAAAACATTCAGTACTTC
many | TRBJ2-5 | . | TRBV25-1 | CASSEYRGYQETQYF | TGTGCCAGCAGTGAATACCGGGGGTACCAAGAGACCCAGTACTTC
many | TRBJ2-7 | TRBD1 | TRBV6-2/TRBV6-3 | CASSYQGASPYEQYF | TGTGCCAGCAGTTACCAGGGGGCGTCCCCCTACGAGCAGTACTTC
many | TRBJ2-3 | TRBD1 | TRBV9 | CASSVQGAHTDTQYF | TGTGCCAGCAGCGTACAGGGGGCGCATACAGATACGCAGTATTTT
many | TRBJ2-5 | . | TRBV20-1 | CSAFPPTGQETQYF | TGCAGTGCTTTCCCCCCGACAGGTCAAGAGACCCAGTACTTC
many | TRBJ2-7 | . | TRBV7-9 | CASRKGSGAVYEQYF | TGTGCCAGCAGGAAAGGGTCAGGGGCGGTCTACGAGCAGTACTTC
many | TRBJ2-3 | TRBD2 | TRBV6-5 | CASSRGLAKDTQYF | TGTGCCAGCAGTCGAGGACTAGCGAAGGATACGCAGTATTTT
many | TRBJ1-6 | . | TRBV7-6 | CASSLSGASNSPLHF | TGTGCCAGCAGCTTGTCAGGGGCATCTAATTCACCCCTCCACTTT
many | TRBJ2-3 | TRBD1 | TRBV24-1 | CATSDIGTGTDTQYF | TGTGCCACCAGTGATATCGGGACAGGGACAGATACGCAGTATTTT
many | TRBJ1-1 | . | TRBV29-1 | CSVAGGPNTEAFF | TGCAGCGTTGCCGGGGGACCTAACACTGAAGCTTTCTTT
many | TRBJ2-1 | . | TRBV29-1 | CSVWDSFSYNEQFF | TGCAGCGTTTGGGACTCCTTCTCCTACAATGAGCAGTTCTTC